The 23 T cell receptor beta chains below all came from one sample that was sequenced in a study of T cells in Graves' hyperthyroidism and ophthalmopathy. Amplified regions were TCR beta CDR3 sequences from RNA transcripts. During a first-round RT-PCR of the TCR CDR3, the HTBI primer set was used. TCRdb recomputed calls from the multiplex PCR reads with MiXCR, one row per CDR3 protein. The repertoire includes about 400,000 distinct CDR3 sequences, around 15% of them detected once, and roughly a fifth sits in the top ten. Sequenced: blood. These receptors were obtained from a woman aged 25 to 39 with Graves' ophthalmopathy.

This clonotype showed up just a few times. V gene TRBV9 combines with J gene TRBJ1-3; D possibly corresponds to TRBD1 (6 bases). Trimming took 0 bases from V and 4 from J, leaving 17 bases between them. The CDR3 is 17 residues long. Germline V gene lookup returns CDR1 SGDLS and CDR2 YYNGEE. DNA for the CDR3: TGTGCCAGCAGCGTAGAGGATCGGGGAGGGGGAGGAAACACCATATATTTT. Translating gives CASSVEDRGGGGNTIYF.

This clonotype was counted only a few times. V and J are TRBV6-1 and TRBJ2-3; D is unresolved. Germline values: CDR1 MNHNS, CDR2 SASEGT. CDR3 length equals 16 residues. Between the trimmed V and J ends, which lost 3 bases and 4 bases, there was a span of 17 bases. The CDR3 spells CASSDRPAPPADTQYF. Written as DNA, the CDR3 is TGTGCCAGCAGTGACCGTCCCGCTCCCCCGGCAGATACGCAGTATTTT.

The chain is built from TRBV7-9 and TRBJ1-6; TRBD1 aligns across 7 bases. The J segment lost 5 bases and the V segment lost 5 bases, leaving 9 bases of the junction unmatched. There are 16 residues in the CDR3. From germline, CDR1 is SEHNR and CDR2 FQNEAQ (reference sequence). The CDR3 coding sequence is TGTGCCAGCAGCCAGACAGGGCAAAGGAATAATTCACCCCTCCACTTT. Translated: CASSQTGQRNNSPLHF.

This clonotype has ten or more counts. The rearrangement links TRBV27 to TRBJ2-7, with D perhaps TRBD1 (6 bases). The germline V gene encodes CDR1 MNHEY and CDR2 SMNVEV (reference sequence). Trimming pared 5 bases from V and 3 bases from J, leaving 14 bases between. The CDR3 is made up of 14 amino acids. CDR3 DNA sequence: TGTGCCAGCAGTCGGGACACGAGTAACTACGAGCAGTACTTC. This translates into CASSRDTSNYEQYF.

In its sample, this clonotype was seen a few times. V usage is TRBV10-1 and J usage is TRBJ1-1; D possibly corresponds to TRBD1 (6 bases). Germline V CDR1 and CDR2: WNHNN, SYGVQD (reference sequence). CDR3 length: 13 residues. Trimming shortened V by 6 bases and J by 3 bases, and 11 bases separated the two germline ends. DNA for the CDR3: TGCGCCAGCAGGAGATACAGGGACACTGAAGCTTTCTTT. Translated: CASRRYRDTEAFF.

The chain uses TRBV9 and TRBJ1-2; D call uncertain. Deletions cut 3 bases from V and 2 bases from J, with 17 bases between. The V gene's germline CDR1 is SGDLS and CDR2 YYNGEE. The CDR3 consists of 16 residues. CDR3 region: CASSAGQQTKNYGYTF. In DNA form, the CDR3 reads TGTGCCAGCAGCGCCGGCCAGCAGACTAAGAACTATGGCTACACCTTC.

The J gene is TRBJ1-2, the V gene TRBV6-4; D is unclear. The CDR3 has 13 amino acids. The germline V gene encodes CDR1 MRHNA and CDR2 SNTAGT. V lost 0 bases to trimming and J lost 5 bases, with 7 bases between them. The chain's CDR3 is CASSDSLGYGYTF. The CDR3 nucleotides read TGTGCCAGCAGTGACTCGTTGGGTTATGGCTACACCTTC.

This clonotype has only a few counts. This chain connects TRBV12-3 or TRBV12-4 to TRBJ2-2; 9 bases agree with TRBD2. J lost 4 bases, V lost 6 bases, and 6 bases had no gene match. This CDR3 is built from 15 residues. The CDR3 DNA sequence: TGTGCCAGCAGAGTAGCGGGGGCCGTCACCGGGGAGCTGTTTTTT. Amino acid sequence: CASRVAGAVTGELFF.

This chain links TRBV19 with TRBJ2-1, with 8 bases identical to TRBD1. The germline V gene encodes CDR1 LNHDA and CDR2 SQIVND (reference sequence). The CDR3 consists of 16 residues. The J segment lost 1 base and the V segment lost 6 bases, leaving 8 bases of the junction unmatched. The CDR3 DNA is TGTGCCAGTAGCCTTACCGGGACAGGATCCTACAATGAGCAGTTCTTC. Translation gives CASSLTGTGSYNEQFF.

This clonotype was seen repeatedly, ten times or more. This chain joins TRBV3-1 and TRBJ2-7; D gene ambiguous. V shed 8 bases and J shed 6 bases, with 11 bases lying between them. Looked up from germline, CDR1 is LGHDT and CDR2 is YNNKEL (reference sequence). The CDR3 totals 11 residues. CDR3 protein: CASAWGSEQYF. In DNA, the CDR3 is TGTGCCAGCGCGTGGGGATCCGAGCAGTACTTC.

This clonotype was recorded at least ten times. The rearrangement joins TRBV7-9 to TRBJ2-5; unclear D gene. V dropped 2 bases and J dropped 1 base, with 8 bases sitting between them. The CDR3 runs to 14 residues. In germline, CDR1 is SEHNR, CDR2 FQNEAQ (reference sequence). CDR3 sequence reads: CASSLSTLQETQYF. The CDR3 nucleotides read TGTGCCAGCAGCTTATCCACTCTCCAAGAGACCCAGTACTTC.

The table lists this clonotype with many counts. The chain recombines TRBV7-8 with TRBJ2-3; 11 positions match TRBD2. V gave up 1 base and J gave up 1 base; unmatched junction bases: 4. The CDR3 loop spans 17 amino acids. Germline V gene lookup returns CDR1 SGHVS and CDR2 FQNEAQ. CDR3 sequence: CASSLDSGGVRTDTQYF. The DNA of the CDR3 is TGTGCCAGCAGCTTAGATAGCGGGGGGGTTCGCACAGATACGCAGTATTTT.

This clonotype was counted many times. V and J are TRBV4-2 and TRBJ2-7, with 12 nucleotides matching TRBD2. V lost 0 bases and J lost 5; bases outside the gene matches: 5. The germline V gene has CDR1 LGHNA and CDR2 YNFKEQ. CDR3 length: 16 residues. Here the CDR3 DNA reads TGTGCCAGCAGCCAAGACTTGACTAGCGGGGGTCACGAGCAGTACTTC. Translation gives CASSQDLTSGGHEQYF.

This clonotype was observed a few times. The chain recombines TRBV5-8 with TRBJ1-3, with D perhaps TRBD1 (6 bases). Germline-derived CDR1 and CDR2 are SGHTS and YDEGEE. Trimming shortened V by 0 bases and J by 2 bases, and 9 bases separated the two germline ends. The CDR3 runs to 15 residues. CDR3 coding DNA: TGTGCCAGCAGCTTGGAGGGGGGTACTGGAAACACCATATATTTT. This sequence encodes CASSLEGGTGNTIYF.

This clonotype was counted at least ten times. V is TRBV15 and J is TRBJ1-2, with 9 bases identical to TRBD1. The trim removed 1 base at V and 0 bases at J, leaving 3 bases unmatched. The CDR3 covers 16 residues. CDR1 LNHNV and CDR2 YYDKDF come from the germline V gene (reference sequence). The CDR3 region is CATSRARTGANYGYTF. The CDR3 bases are TGTGCCACCAGCAGAGCTAGGACAGGGGCTAACTATGGCTACACCTTC.

This clonotype was recorded many times. The chain links TRBV7-3 to TRBJ1-1; D possibly corresponds to TRBD1 (6 bases). The CDR3 is 16 amino acids. V was clipped by 5 bases and J by 1 base, with 17 bases between them. Germline V CDR1 and CDR2: SGHTA, FQGTGA. CDR3 DNA sequence: TGTGCCAGCAGCCCGCAAGGACAGTTGGGGAACACTGAAGCTTTCTTT. As protein: CASSPQGQLGNTEAFF.

This clonotype was observed at least ten times. The J gene is TRBJ1-2, the V gene TRBV20-1, with TRBD1 matching 7 bases. Trimming removed 2 bases from V and 2 bases from J; junction bases left unmatched: 8. CDR1 and CDR2 from the germline V gene are DFQATT and SNEGSKA (reference sequence). There are 15 residues in the CDR3. DNA of the CDR3: TGCAGTGCTAGAAGGGTGGGGACAGAAAACTATGGCTACACCTTC. This sequence encodes CSARRVGTENYGYTF.

There are many counts of this clonotype. The gene calls are TRBV2 and TRBJ2-7; D remains unclear. V gave up 4 bases and J gave up 0 bases, with 10 bases separating them. Germline CDR1 is SNHLY and CDR2 is FYNNEI. CDR3 length: 14 residues. In nucleotides, the CDR3 is TGTGCCAGCAGTGGGGAAACGGACTCCTACGAGCAGTACTTC. This gives the protein CASSGETDSYEQYF. Based on the CDR3 plus reference TRBV2 and TRBJ2-7, the full variable domain is EPEVTQTPSHQVTQMGQEVILRCVPISNHLYFYWYRQILGQKVEFLVSFYNNEISEKSEIFDDQFSVERPDGSNFTLKIRSTKLEDSAMYFCASSGETDSYEQYFGPGTRLTVT.

In this sample, this clonotype turned up many times. The chain joins TRBV6-1 to TRBJ2-3, with D perhaps assigned TRBD1 or TRBD2 (5 bases each). V was shortened by 3 bases and J by 0 bases, with 16 bases between the two germline ends. CDR1 is MNHNS and CDR2 is SASEGT in the germline V gene. There are 17 residues in the CDR3. The DNA of the CDR3 is TGTGCCAGCAGTGAGAGTCTCTGGGGGAGAAGCACAGATACGCAGTATTTT. This gives the protein CASSESLWGRSTDTQYF.

This clonotype was seen at least ten times. V is TRBV20-1 and J is TRBJ2-7; 11 bases line up with TRBD2. The CDR3 covers 15 residues. V trimming: 2 bases; J trimming: 2 bases; junction bases outside the gene matches: 5. Germline V gene sequence: CDR1 DFQATT, CDR2 SNEGSKA (reference sequence). The CDR3 DNA reads as TGCAGTGCTAGAACCGGGACTAGCGGAGCCTACGAGCAGTACTTC. Translation gives CSARTGTSGAYEQYF.

This clonotype was recorded many times. This sequence joins TRBV2 and TRBJ2-1, with TRBD1 matching 8 bases. CDR3 length: 15 residues. Germline V gene data show CDR1 as SNHLY and CDR2 as FYNNEI. The ends lost 4 bases at V and 4 bases at J; junction bases unmatched: 6. The CDR3: CASSAGGTGYNEQFF. CDR3 nucleotides: TGTGCCAGCAGTGCAGGCGGGACAGGTTACAATGAGCAGTTCTTC.

This clonotype showed up just once. V gene TRBV10-3 combines with J gene TRBJ1-5, with D tentatively TRBD1 (5 bases). The germline V gene encodes CDR1 ENHRY and CDR2 SYGVKD. V was cut by 4 bases and J by 7 bases, with 14 bases left in between. CDR3 length: 14 amino acids. Written as DNA, the CDR3 is TGTGCCATCAGTGGGCAGGATGGGGGACAGCCCCAGCATTTT. Translated: CAISGQDGGQPQHF.

This clonotype was counted ten times or more. The chain recombines TRBV28 with TRBJ1-5; the D is unclear. The length of the CDR3 is 15 residues. Between the trimmed V and J ends, which lost 3 bases and 6 bases, there was a span of 15 bases. Germline V gene lookup returns CDR1 MDHEN and CDR2 SYDVKM. This CDR3 is CASSFGQDYGQPQHF. In nucleotides, the CDR3 is TGTGCCAGCAGTTTCGGCCAAGATTACGGTCAGCCCCAGCATTTT.